These 18 T cell receptor beta chains were all obtained from the same sample, sequenced in a study of blood T cell repertoires in COVID-19. Profiled with immunoSEQ multiplex PCR; TCRdb holds only in-frame clones, not every one. The repertoire holds just over 200,000 clones, with 60% to 85% as singletons. Sample: peripheral blood. These receptors were taken from a woman in her seventies with acute or convalescent COVID-19.

The chain uses TRBV15 and TRBJ2-1; maybe TRBD1 (6 bases). The CDR3 runs to 13 residues. Germline lookup yields CDR1 LNHNV and CDR2 YYDKDF (reference sequence). V gave up 7 bases and J gave up 3 bases, with 10 bases separating them. The chain's CDR3 is CATTRTVYNEQFF. CDR3 DNA sequence: TGTGCCACCACTAGGACAGTCTACAATGAGCAGTTCTTC.

This clone was seen just once. The V gene is TRBV15, the J gene TRBJ1-1; D remains ambiguous. Germline V gives CDR1 LNHNV, CDR2 YYDKDF (reference sequence). The CDR3 spans 14 residues. Trimming removed 4 bases at V and 10 bases at J, with 19 bases between. CDR3 nucleotides: TGTGCCACCAGCACTTCTATGGCAGGTCCTGCAGCTTTCTTT. It specifies CATSTSMAGPAAFF.

The V gene is TRBV28, the J gene TRBJ1-4; perhaps TRBD1 as D (5 bases). V was clipped by 4 bases and J by 3 bases, with 12 bases between them. In germline, CDR1 is MDHEN, CDR2 SYDVKM. The CDR3 sequence is 15 residues long. The CDR3: CASSSSGVANEKLFF. The CDR3 DNA follows: TGTGCCAGCAGTTCCTCGGGGGTGGCTAATGAAAAACTGTTTTTT.

This clone was seen more than once but under ten times. The chain combines TRBV5-5 with TRBJ1-2, with TRBD1 as a possible D gene (5 bases). The germline V and J ends were trimmed by 1 base and 4 bases, with 17 bases remaining between them. Looked up from germline, CDR1 is SGHKS and CDR2 is YYEKEE (reference sequence). The CDR3 totals 16 residues. CDR3 sequence (DNA): TGTGCCAGCAGCTTGAACCCCGGACATCAGTTCTATGGCTACACCTTC. Amino acids: CASSLNPGHQFYGYTF.

The chain carries TRBV5-1 and TRBJ2-7; 8 positions agree with TRBD1. This CDR3 spans 14 amino acids. Germline values: CDR1 SGHRS, CDR2 YFSETQ. Unmatched junction bases numbered 8, after V lost 3 bases and J lost 6 bases. The CDR3 DNA reads TGCGCCAGCAGCTCTCAGGGGGCGCGGAGCGAGCAGTACTTC. This sequence encodes CASSSQGARSEQYF.

The chain recombines TRBV30 with TRBJ2-1, with 10 bases lining up with TRBD1. Germline V gene lookup returns CDR1 GTSNPN and CDR2 SVGIG (reference sequence). CDR3 size: 15 residues. V lost 2 bases and J lost 3; bases outside the gene matches: 4. CDR3 amino acids: CAWSPGQGFYNEQFF. CDR3 in DNA: TGTGCCTGGAGTCCGGGACAGGGGTTCTACAATGAGCAGTTCTTC.

This chain links TRBV6-6 with TRBJ1-1; the D gene is possibly TRBD1 (6 bases). The CDR3 has 15 residues. Germline V gene sequence: CDR1 MNHNY, CDR2 SVGAGI (reference sequence). The germline V and J ends were trimmed by 5 bases and 5 bases, with 18 bases remaining between them. The chain's CDR3 is CASSPTQGSGTEAFF. The CDR3 DNA reads as TGTGCCAGCAGTCCGACACAGGGAAGTGGGACTGAAGCTTTCTTT.

Note on this clone: Within the sample, other DNA sequences also encode this same CDR3. The rearrangement links TRBV3-1 (or the pseudogene TRBV3-2) to TRBJ1-1, with D uncertain. Between the trimmed V and J ends, which lost 4 bases and 0 bases, there was a span of 6 bases. This CDR3 region has 13 residues. CDR1 is LGHDT, CDR2 YNNKEL, per germline (reference sequence). The DNA of the CDR3 is TGTGCCAGCAGCCCACAGATGAACACTGAAGCTTTCTTT. Its protein product is CASSPQMNTEAFF.

The chain is built from TRBV3-1 (or the pseudogene TRBV3-2) and TRBJ1-1; TRBD1 is a possible D gene (5 bases). The V and J ends lost 4 bases and 6 bases respectively, with 12 bases between them. The CDR3 contains 13 residues. CDR1 is LGHDT, CDR2 YNNKEL, per germline (reference sequence). The CDR3, as DNA: TGTGCCAGCAGCCTACCAGGGTCCCCTGAAGCTTTCTTT. Translated: CASSLPGSPEAFF.

The rearrangement links TRBV11-2 to TRBJ1-1; D not resolved. Germline-derived CDR1 and CDR2 are SGHAT and FQNNGV. With 1 base removed from V and 5 bases from J, the gap between germline ends came to 11 bases. This CDR3 region has 14 residues. CDR3 amino acids: CASSLATSGTEAFF. The CDR3 DNA is TGTGCCAGCAGCTTAGCCACCTCGGGGACTGAAGCTTTCTTT.

The sample holds one count of this clone. V is TRBV9 and J is TRBJ2-3; D perhaps matches TRBD2 (7 bases). CDR1 and CDR2 from the germline V gene are SGDLS and YYNGEE. This CDR3 region has 16 residues. V was cut by 4 bases and J by 2 bases, with 17 bases left in between. The CDR3, as DNA: TGTGCCAGCAGCCGAACCGCCGGGGGGCACACAGATACGCAGTATTTT. Encoded protein: CASSRTAGGHTDTQYF.

The V gene is TRBV5-1, the J gene TRBJ1-1; D not resolved. The CDR3 consists of 16 residues. V gave up 0 bases and J gave up 2 bases, with 14 bases separating them. Germline V gene data show CDR1 as SGHRS and CDR2 as YFSETQ. As DNA, the CDR3 is TGCGCCAGCAGCTTGGGACCTGGGCCAGAAAACACTGAAGCTTTCTTT. Protein product: CASSLGPGPENTEAFF.

The V gene is TRBV21-1, the J gene TRBJ2-7; TRBD2 is the table's D call and was not checked against the DNA. TRBV21-1 is classified as a pseudogene. This CDR3 spans 16 amino acids. The CDR3 protein is CASSKVITKFGNEQYF. As DNA, the CDR3 is TGTGCCAGCAGCAAAGTCATTACTAAATTCGGGAACGAGCAGTACTTC.

This clone was seen just once. This rearrangement joins TRBV10-3 to TRBJ2-1, with TRBD1 identical over 7 bases. The length of the CDR3 is 16 residues. CDR1 ENHRY and CDR2 SYGVKD come from the germline V gene. Trimming removed 6 bases from V and 5 bases from J; junction bases left unmatched: 13. CDR3 nucleotides: TGTGCCATCAGAGGCGACAGGGCCAAGGACAACAATGAGCAGTTCTTC. Residues: CAIRGDRAKDNNEQFF.

This chain connects TRBV10-3 to TRBJ2-7; 13 nucleotides line up with TRBD2. Germline-derived CDR1 and CDR2 are ENHRY and SYGVKD. This CDR3 spans 14 amino acids. Trimming at V came to 5 bases and at J to 6 bases, leaving 4 bases not matched to a gene. The CDR3 loop is CAISRTSGRSEQYF. CDR3 sequence (DNA): TGTGCCATCAGTCGGACTAGCGGGAGATCCGAGCAGTACTTC.

The V and J genes are TRBV12-3 or TRBV12-4 and TRBJ1-1; 7 nucleotides line up with TRBD1. V lost 11 bases to trimming and J lost 0 bases; unmatched junction nucleotides: 6. CDR3 length: 13 residues. The CDR3 sequence is CACRDSLNTEAFF. The CDR3 DNA reads as TGTGCCTGCCGGGACAGTTTGAACACTGAAGCTTTCTTT.

V and J are TRBV28 and TRBJ1-5, with a tentative D call TRBD1 (5 bases). V was trimmed by 2 bases and J by 3 bases, leaving 11 bases between them. This CDR3 region has 15 residues. CDR1 is MDHEN, CDR2 SYDVKM, per germline. CDR3 protein: CASSLGQGYNQPQHF. CDR3 in DNA: TGTGCCAGCAGTTTAGGGCAGGGATACAATCAGCCCCAGCATTTT.

The J gene is TRBJ2-7, the V gene TRBV7-8, with D perhaps TRBD2 (7 bases). Per the germline V gene, CDR1 is SGHVS and CDR2 is FQNEAQ. Trimming left V 1 base short and J 1 base short, with 11 bases between. The length of the CDR3 is 15 residues. The CDR3 sequence: CASSLEGGASYEQYF. The CDR3 region has the DNA TGTGCCAGCAGCTTAGAAGGGGGGGCATCCTACGAGCAGTACTTC.